This is a list of T cell receptor beta chains from one sample in a study of blood T cell repertoires in COVID-19. The repertoire was sequenced with immunoSEQ multiplex PCR; TCRdb's copy has only in-frame clones and lacks some. The sample contains approximately 260,000 clones, over 75% of which appear only once. Input material: peripheral blood. These TCRs come from a human donor in a cohort sampled during active COVID-19. Both conserved end residues are part of each CDR3. The order of the fields is J gene, D gene, V gene, clone size, CDR3 protein, CDR3 DNA. A D gene is named only where the DNA matches it firmly. A row's size may be missing; if present it is once, few, many or a size class.

TRBJ2-3,.,TRBV28,.,CASSTQIHTQYF,TGTGCCAGCAGCACCCAGATCCATACGCAGTATTTT
TRBJ2-7,TRBD2,TRBV19,.,CASSLMPSGRAEQYF,TGTGCCAGTAGTTTGATGCCTAGCGGGAGGGCGGAGCAGTACTTC
TRBJ2-7,TRBD2,TRBV9,once,CASSVVEREGPYEQYF,TGTGCCAGCAGCGTAGTAGAGCGGGAGGGCCCCTACGAGCAGTACTTC
TRBJ1-2,TRBD1,TRBV15,.,CATSRDLTGNIYGYTF,TGTGCCACCAGCAGAGATCTGACAGGGAATATCTATGGCTACACCTTC
TRBJ2-3,TRBD2,TRBV5-1,.,CASSRGLAGETDTQYF,TGCGCCAGCAGTCGCGGACTAGCGGGAGAGACAGATACGCAGTATTTT
TRBJ2-7,TRBD1,TRBV7-9,.,CASRASDRGSYEQYF,TGTGCCAGCAGGGCTTCGGACAGGGGTTCCTACGAGCAGTACTTC
TRBJ1-1,TRBD1,TRBV7-9,once,CASSAPGQLDTEAFF,TGTGCCAGCAGCGCGCCGGGACAGCTGGACACTGAAGCTTTCTTT
TRBJ2-7,TRBD2,TRBV15,once,CATSRDGTQAGDEQYF,TGTGCCACCAGCAGAGACGGGACGCAGGCGGGAGACGAGCAGTACTTC
TRBJ1-1,TRBD1,TRBV5-1,.,CASSLARGLNTEAFF,TGCGCCAGCAGCTTGGCTAGGGGGCTGAACACTGAAGCTTTCTTT
TRBJ2-3,.,TRBV7-9,once,CASSQSDTQYF,TGTGCCAGCAGCCAGTCGGATACGCAGTATTTT
TRBJ2-7,.,TRBV18,.,CATRMGHSSYEQYF,TGTGCCACTCGAATGGGACACAGCTCCTACGAGCAGTACTTC
TRBJ2-5,.,TRBV5-6,.,CASTTWGLNRETQYF,TGTGCCAGCACGACATGGGGGCTAAACAGGGAGACCCAGTACTTC
TRBJ2-7,.,TRBV2,.,CASSEVAGREQYF,TGTGCCAGCAGTGAGGTTGCAGGTCGCGAGCAGTACTTC
TRBJ2-5,TRBD1,TRBV27,.,CASSFRQGRGETQYF,TGTGCCAGCAGTTTTAGACAGGGGAGAGGAGAGACCCAGTACTTC
TRBJ2-7,.,TRBV7-8,.,CASSLVGSGIYEQYF,TGTGCCAGCAGCTTAGTAGGGTCAGGGATTTACGAGCAGTACTTC
TRBJ1-2,TRBD1,TRBV5-1,once,CASSSSGTGHHHF,TGCGCCAGCAGCTCCTCCGGGACAGGGCACCACCACTTC
TRBJ2-2,TRBD1,TRBV7-7,.,CASSSIGPGQGFPGELFF,TGTGCTAGCAGCTCCATTGGGCCGGGACAGGGGTTCCCCGGGGAGCTGTTTTTT
TRBJ1-2,TRBD1,TRBV6-5,once,CASSRDRGLTYGYTF,TGTGCCAGCAGTCGAGACAGGGGGCTTACATATGGCTACACCTTC
TRBJ1-6,.,TRBV4-3,.,CASSQDPGQRRSPLHF,TGCGCCAGCAGCCAAGATCCTGGACAGAGAAGGTCACCCCTCCACTTT
TRBJ2-3,.,TRBV10-1,.,CASSESLRDTQYF,TGCGCCAGCAGTGAGTCCCTGCGAGATACGCAGTATTTT
TRBJ1-5,.,TRBV12-3/TRBV12-4,.,CASRGGNQPQHF,TGTGCCAGCAGGGGGGGGAATCAGCCCCAGCATTTT
TRBJ1-3,.,TRBV28,.,CASSPLNGNTIYF,TGTGCCAGCAGTCCGCTAAACGGAAACACCATATATTTT
TRBJ1-3,.,TRBV7-9,.,CASSPQNTIYF,TGTGCCAGCAGCCCCCAAAACACCATATATTTT
TRBJ1-1,TRBD1,TRBV29-1,once,CSVPDRGRAEAFF,TGCAGCGTCCCGGACAGGGGACGGGCTGAAGCTTTCTTT
TRBJ2-7,TRBD2,TRBV27,.,CASSLLNTSGRVCEQYF,TGTGCCAGCAGTCTGCTTAATACTAGCGGGAGGGTGTGCGAGCAGTACTTC
TRBJ2-7,TRBD2,TRBV7-2,.,CASSSGLAGRTYEQYF,TGTGCCAGCAGCTCCGGACTAGCGGGCCGAACCTACGAGCAGTACTTC
TRBJ2-7,.,TRBV3-1/TRBV3-2,.,CASSSSRPSYEQYF,TGTGCCAGCAGCAGTTCGAGGCCCTCCTACGAGCAGTACTTC
TRBJ2-7,TRBD1,TRBV5-1,.,CASSLTGEFTYEQYF,TGCGCCAGCAGCTTGACAGGGGAATTTACCTACGAGCAGTACTTC
TRBJ2-1,TRBD1,TRBV19,.,CASSMKGLAGGEQFF,TGTGCCAGTAGTATGAAGGGGCTAGCAGGGGGTGAGCAGTTCTTC
TRBJ2-7,.,TRBV6-2/TRBV6-3,.,CASSYDRAYEQYF,TGTGCCAGCAGTTACGACAGAGCCTACGAGCAGTACTTC
TRBJ1-3,TRBD1,TRBV3-1/TRBV3-2,.,CASSSGTAGNTIYF,TGTGCCAGCAGCTCCGGGACAGCTGGAAACACCATATATTTT
TRBJ2-7,TRBD2,TRBV4-2,.,CASSQAATSGSPYEQYF,TGTGCCAGCAGCCAGGCGGCCACTAGCGGGAGCCCCTACGAGCAGTACTTC
TRBJ2-5,.,TRBV19,.,CASSSWAPQEETQYF,TGTGCCAGTAGTTCGTGGGCCCCTCAAGAAGAGACCCAGTACTTC
TRBJ2-7,TRBD1,TRBV5-1,few,CASSPGQGWYEQYF,TGCGCCAGCAGCCCGGGACAGGGGTGGTACGAGCAGTACTTC
TRBJ2-3,TRBD1,TRBV4-1,.,CASSRKTTGGADTDTQYF,TGCGCCAGCAGCCGGAAGACAACAGGGGGAGCAGACACAGATACGCAGTATTTT
TRBJ1-4,.,TRBV3-1/TRBV3-2,.,CASSQDHTQYNEKLFF,TGTGCCAGCAGCCAAGATCACACCCAGTATAATGAAAAACTGTTTTTT
TRBJ2-7,.,TRBV5-6,.,CASSLSNFYEQYF,TGTGCCAGCAGCCTGAGTAACTTCTACGAGCAGTACTTC
TRBJ2-1,TRBD2,TRBV5-1,.,CASSTSSGGANNEQFF,TGCGCCAGCAGCACCTCTAGCGGGGGGGCCAACAATGAGCAGTTCTTC
TRBJ2-5,TRBD1,TRBV7-2,.,CASSLNSGGGQETQYF,TGTGCCAGCAGCTTAAATTCAGGGGGTGGCCAAGAGACCCAGTACTTC
TRBJ2-1,TRBD2,TRBV6-1,.,CASSENPSGSNEQFF,TGTGCCAGCAGTGAAAACCCTAGCGGAAGCAATGAGCAGTTCTTC
TRBJ1-1,TRBD1,TRBV3-1/TRBV3-2,.,CASSQQQGLNTEAFF,TGTGCCAGCAGCCAACAACAGGGGTTGAACACTGAAGCTTTCTTT
TRBJ2-1,.,TRBV20-1,once,CSASRTALNEQFF,TGCAGTGCTAGTAGAACCGCTCTAAATGAGCAGTTCTTC
TRBJ2-7,TRBD2,TRBV27,few,CASSLSGGYAGEQYF,TGTGCCAGCAGCTTGTCGGGGGGGTACGCGGGCGAGCAGTACTTC
TRBJ2-1,.,TRBV2,.,CASRVSSYNEQFF,TGTGCCAGCAGGGTGAGCTCCTACAATGAGCAGTTCTTC
TRBJ2-7,.,TRBV5-1,.,CASSYQHESYEQYF,TGCGCCAGCAGCTACCAACATGAATCCTACGAGCAGTACTTC
TRBJ2-7,.,TRBV5-1,.,CASSRDGAGDYEQYF,TGCGCCAGCAGCCGTGATGGGGCAGGGGACTACGAGCAGTACTTC
TRBJ2-2,.,TRBV19,.,CASRMGGNTGELFF,TGTGCCAGTAGAATGGGGGGAAACACCGGGGAGCTGTTTTTT
TRBJ1-5,TRBD1,TRBV28,.,CASSLRRGPQPQHF,TGTGCCAGCAGTTTACGGAGGGGGCCTCAGCCCCAGCATTTT
TRBJ2-4,.,TRBV5-1,.,CASSPGAHLAKNIQYF,TGCGCCAGCAGCCCTGGGGCACACCTAGCCAAAAACATTCAGTACTTC
TRBJ2-5,TRBD2,TRBV7-6,.,CASSPTHLAGAQETQYF,TGTGCCAGCAGCCCCACCCATCTAGCGGGTGCCCAAGAGACCCAGTACTTC
TRBJ1-2,.,TRBV28,.,CASRSGKGYGYTF,TGTGCCAGCAGATCGGGGAAAGGATATGGCTACACCTTC
TRBJ1-6,TRBD1,TRBV2,.,CASSPRDSSSYNSPLHF,TGTGCCAGCAGTCCAAGGGACAGCAGCTCCTATAATTCACCCCTCCACTTT
TRBJ1-3,TRBD1,TRBV5-6,.,CASSLDLTGGPGNTIYF,TGTGCCAGCAGCTTGGATTTAACAGGGGGCCCTGGAAACACCATATATTTT
TRBJ1-2,.,TRBV20-1,.,CSASSERANYGYTF,TGCAGTGCTAGTTCCGAGAGAGCTAACTATGGCTACACCTTC
TRBJ2-3,TRBD2,TRBV7-8,.,CASSLAGHTQYF,TGTGCCAGCAGTCTAGCGGGGCATACGCAGTATTTT
TRBJ2-5,TRBD1,TRBV7-8,.,CASSLVPRPGQGRETQYF,TGTGCCAGCAGCTTAGTACCAAGACCGGGACAGGGGAGGGAGACCCAGTACTTC
TRBJ2-2,TRBD2,TRBV18,.,CASSPKTSGTTGELFF,TGTGCCAGCTCACCAAAGACTAGCGGGACTACCGGGGAGCTGTTTTTT
TRBJ1-1,.,TRBV11-2,.,CASSLDEQGDNTEAFF,TGTGCCAGCAGCTTAGATGAACAGGGAGATAACACTGAAGCTTTCTTT
TRBJ2-5,TRBD1,TRBV5-1,once,CASSLGTGKETQYF,TGCGCCAGCAGCCTGGGGACAGGGAAGGAGACCCAGTACTTC
TRBJ2-1,TRBD1,TRBV7-2,.,CASSLIQGGLNNEQFF,TGTGCCAGCAGCTTGATACAGGGGGGCCTCAACAATGAGCAGTTCTTC